The 24 T cell receptor beta chains below were found in one sample sequenced in a study of blood T cell repertoires in COVID-19. TCRdb's copy holds only in-frame clones and misses some; the assay was immunoSEQ multiplex PCR. Of 200,000 to 300,000 clones detected, 83% appear once; the ten largest clones hold less than 6.5%. Sequencing input: peripheral blood. The source is a human donor in a cohort sampled during active COVID-19.

Here the CDR3 reads CSVETSSGNTIYF. CDR3 sequence (DNA): TGCAGCGTTGAAACCAGCTCTGGAAACACCATATATTTT. This chain joins TRBV29-1 and TRBJ1-3; no definite D call. V shed 2 bases and J shed 0 bases, with 5 bases lying between them. Germline V gene data show CDR1 as SQVTM and CDR2 as ANQGSEA. The CDR3 length is 13 residues. The complete variable domain, with remaining parts taken from reference TRBV29-1 and TRBJ1-3, reads SAVISQKPSRDICQRGTSLTIQCQVDSQVTMMFWYRQQPGQSLTLIATANQGSEATYESGFVIDKFPISRPNLTFSTLTVSNMSPEDSSIYLCSVETSSGNTIYFGEGSWLTVV.

This rearrangement joins TRBV5-5 to TRBJ2-1, with 8 bases aligning to TRBD2. This CDR3 spans 16 amino acids. Trimming removed 0 bases from V and 7 bases from J; junction bases left unmatched: 9. CDR1 and CDR2 (germline): SGHKS, YYEKEE (reference sequence). DNA for the CDR3: TGTGCCAGCAGCTTGGTCTTCCAGCGGGGGCCAAATGAGCAGTTCTTC. It codes for CASSLVFQRGPNEQFF.

About this clone: The sample carries other DNA sequences with the same CDR3. The V and J genes are TRBV15 and TRBJ2-5, with TRBD1 identical over 9 bases. Germline V gives CDR1 LNHNV, CDR2 YYDKDF (reference sequence). With V trimmed by 3 bases and J by 4 bases, 3 bases remained unmatched. CDR3 length: 14 residues. CDR3 region: CATSRGQGGETQYF. The CDR3, as DNA: TGTGCCACCAGCAGGGGACAGGGAGGAGAGACCCAGTACTTC. Drawing the rest from reference TRBV15 and TRBJ2-5, the complete variable domain is DAMVIQNPRYQVTQFGKPVTLSCSQTLNHNVMYWYQQKSSQAPKLLFHYYDKDFNNEADTPDNFQSRRPNTSFCFLDIRSPGLGDTAMYLCATSRGQGGETQYFGPGTRLLVL.

This chain uses TRBV6-5 with TRBJ2-7; 9 bases align to TRBD1. CDR1 is MNHEY, CDR2 SVGAGI, per germline. V gave up 0 bases and J gave up 5 bases; unmatched junction bases: 8. This CDR3 spans 16 amino acids. For the CDR3, the DNA is TGTGCCAGCAGTTACTCGATTGTACAGGGGGCCCACGAGCAGTACTTC. Amino acid sequence: CASSYSIVQGAHEQYF.

The chain recombines TRBV10-3 with TRBJ2-3; TRBD2 is a possible D gene (5 bases). Germline assignment: CDR1 ENHRY and CDR2 SYGVKD. With 6 bases removed from V and 3 bases from J, the gap between germline ends came to 13 bases. This CDR3 region has 14 residues. The CDR3 DNA reads as TGTGCCATCAGGGGGTTCACTAGGACAGATACGCAGTATTTT. It codes for CAIRGFTRTDTQYF.

The CDR3 region has the DNA TGTGCCAGCAGCCCCAAGACTAGCGGGGGATCCTACGAGCAGTACTTC. Residues: CASSPKTSGGSYEQYF. The chain employs TRBV9 and TRBJ2-7; 12 positions agree with TRBD2. The J segment lost 1 base and the V segment lost 4 bases, leaving 6 bases of the junction unmatched. The CDR3 is made up of 16 amino acids. Looked up from germline, CDR1 is SGDLS and CDR2 is YYNGEE.

The chain is built from TRBV30 and TRBJ2-7; the match to TRBD1 covers 9 bases. There are 14 residues in the CDR3. CDR1 GTSNPN and CDR2 SVGIG come from the germline V gene (reference sequence). V was pared by 1 base and J by 4 bases, with 5 bases of the junction left unmatched. CDR3 region: CAWSADGQGYEQYF. CDR3 nucleotide sequence: TGTGCCTGGAGTGCCGACGGACAGGGGTACGAGCAGTACTTC.

V is TRBV7-9 and J is TRBJ2-3; D perhaps matches TRBD1 (5 bases). The germline V gene encodes CDR1 SEHNR and CDR2 FQNEAQ (reference sequence). The germline V and J ends were trimmed by 1 base and 3 bases, with 5 bases remaining between them. This CDR3 has 13 residues. DNA of the CDR3: TGTGCCAGCAGCTTAGGACAGACAGATACGCAGTATTTT. This codes for CASSLGQTDTQYF.

This clone came up once. The chain recombines TRBV28 with TRBJ2-1, with D possibly TRBD2 on 6 matching bases. The germline CDR1 and CDR2 sequences are MDHEN and SYDVKM. This CDR3 region has 14 residues. The V end was cut by 6 bases, the J end by 3 bases, with 12 bases between. This CDR3 is CASSHPSDYNEQFF. The CDR3 region has the DNA TGTGCCAGCAGCCACCCTAGCGACTACAATGAGCAGTTCTTC.

In its sample, this clone was seen a few times. This sequence joins TRBV3-1 (or the pseudogene TRBV3-2) and TRBJ1-4; 9 nucleotides line up with TRBD1. CDR1 is LGHDT and CDR2 is YNNKEL in the germline V gene (reference sequence). This CDR3 is 16 amino acids long. J was trimmed by 8 bases and V by 0 bases; bases with no gene match: 7. The DNA for the CDR3 is TGTGCCAGCAGCCAAGATCGGGGACAGGGCGGCGAAAAACTGTTTTTT. Translating gives CASSQDRGQGGEKLFF.

The gene calls are TRBV5-4 and TRBJ2-1, with TRBD2 as a possible D gene (5 bases). The CDR3 runs to 15 residues. Trimming removed 5 bases at V and 0 bases at J, with 12 bases between. The germline CDR1 and CDR2 sequences are SGHNT and YYREEE (reference sequence). CDR3 amino acids: CASRQSGSSYNEQFF. The CDR3 region has the DNA TGTGCCAGCAGACAAAGCGGAAGCTCCTACAATGAGCAGTTCTTC.

This chain connects TRBV9 to TRBJ1-1; perhaps TRBD1 as D (6 bases). The CDR3 has 17 residues. From germline, CDR1 is SGDLS and CDR2 YYNGEE. V gave up 0 bases and J gave up 3 bases, with 18 bases separating them. CDR3 residues: CASSVGLGGPPYTEAFF. CDR3 nucleotide sequence: TGTGCCAGCAGCGTAGGTCTGGGGGGGCCTCCCTACACTGAAGCTTTCTTT.

The chain carries TRBV6-6 and TRBJ1-2; 10 nucleotides align to TRBD1. Germline CDR1 is MNHNY and CDR2 is SVGAGI (reference sequence). The V gene end was trimmed by 6 bases and the J gene end by 5 bases; junction bases not matched to a gene: 9. The CDR3 extends over 15 amino acids. The CDR3 DNA sequence: TGTGCCAGCAGATCGCGGGACAGGGGCCTTTATGGCTACACCTTC. Residues: CASRSRDRGLYGYTF.

The gene calls are TRBV28 and TRBJ1-6; 12 bases are shared with TRBD1. Germline assignment: CDR1 MDHEN and CDR2 SYDVKM. V gave up 6 bases and J gave up 13 bases; unmatched junction bases: 10. CDR3 length equals 15 residues. CDR3 sequence reads: CASSNRGTGGFPLHF. The CDR3 DNA reads TGTGCCAGCAGCAATCGAGGGACAGGGGGCTTTCCCCTCCACTTT. Combining the CDR3 with reference TRBV28 and TRBJ1-6 gives the whole variable domain DVKVTQSSRYLVKRTGEKVFLECVQDMDHENMFWYRQDPGLGLRLIYFSYDVKMKEKGDIPEGYSVSREKKERFSLILESASTNQTSMYLCASSNRGTGGFPLHFGNGTRLTVT.

The chain couples TRBV5-6 to TRBJ2-7; 8 bases match TRBD2. The CDR3 runs 15 residues. V dropped 4 bases and J dropped 0; count of bases not matched to a gene: 6. CDR1 is SGHDT, CDR2 YYEEEE, per germline. DNA for the CDR3: TGTGCCAGCAGCGCCGGGGGGGCCTCCTCCTACGAGCAGTACTTC. Protein: CASSAGGASSYEQYF.

The chain couples TRBV5-1 to TRBJ1-1, with D maybe TRBD1 (6 bases). The CDR3 length is 14 residues. CDR1 is SGHRS, CDR2 YFSETQ, per germline. V was shortened by 3 bases and J by 0 bases, with 9 bases between the two germline ends. The CDR3 region is CASSSRQVNTEAFF. CDR3 DNA sequence: TGCGCCAGCAGCTCAAGACAGGTGAACACTGAAGCTTTCTTT.

This chain connects TRBV29-1 to TRBJ2-2; weak D call: TRBD2 (7 bases). With 7 bases removed from V and 7 bases from J, the gap between germline ends came to 16 bases. The CDR3 sequence is 13 residues long. Germline loops: CDR1 SQVTM, CDR2 ANQGSEA. The CDR3 here is CSAERGAGGELFF. CDR3 in DNA: TGCAGCGCAGAACGGGGGGCTGGCGGGGAGCTGTTTTTT.

The rearrangement joins TRBV28 to TRBJ2-1; 8 nucleotides line up with TRBD1. From germline, CDR1 is MDHEN and CDR2 SYDVKM. CDR3 length: 15 amino acids. Trimming cost V 4 bases and J 3 bases; bases outside gene matches: 5. The DNA of the CDR3 is TGTGCCAGCAGTTCACAGGGGGTCGTCTACAATGAGCAGTTCTTC. This translates into CASSSQGVVYNEQFF.

This clone has only one observation. The V gene is TRBV7-8, the J gene TRBJ2-2; TRBD1 aligns across 7 bases. The V gene end was trimmed by 1 base and the J gene end by 4 bases; junction bases not matched to a gene: 9. Germline loops: CDR1 SGHVS, CDR2 FQNEAQ. This CDR3 is 17 amino acids long. CDR3 protein: CASSLGVDRASTGELFF. CDR3 sequence (DNA): TGTGCCAGCAGCTTAGGGGTTGACAGGGCCAGCACCGGGGAGCTGTTTTTT.

This clone was seen more than once but under ten times. As DNA, the CDR3 is TGTGCCAGCAGAGGACTAGCGGGATACAGCCAGTACTTC. This codes for CASRGLAGYSQYF. The J gene is TRBJ2-5, the V gene TRBV6-6; the match to TRBD2 covers 12 bases. CDR1 and CDR2 (germline): MNHNY, SVGAGI (reference sequence). V was clipped by 6 bases and J by 10 bases; unmatched bases: 6. The CDR3 is 13 residues long.

The rearrangement uses TRBV7-9 and TRBJ2-3; D unresolved. The CDR3 sequence is 12 residues long. CDR1 and CDR2 (germline): SEHNR, FQNEAQ (reference sequence). Trimming cost V 6 bases and J 3 bases, with 7 bases left between them. CDR3 in amino acids: CASSHGTDTQYF. The CDR3 nucleotides are TGTGCCAGCAGTCACGGGACAGATACGCAGTATTTT.

This rearrangement joins TRBV7-6 to TRBJ1-1, with D maybe TRBD1 (5 bases). Germline lookup yields CDR1 SGHVS and CDR2 FNYEAQ. The CDR3 totals 13 residues. The germline V and J ends were trimmed by 6 bases and 7 bases, with 15 bases remaining between them. The CDR3 nucleotides are TGTGCCAGCAGATCGACAGAGAATAGTGAAGCTTTCTTT. It codes for CASRSTENSEAFF.

This chain joins TRBV2 and TRBJ2-2; 8 bases agree with TRBD1. With 5 bases clipped from V and 4 bases from J, the junction kept 3 bases outside the gene matches. CDR3 length equals 14 residues. Germline V gene lookup returns CDR1 SNHLY and CDR2 FYNNEI. The CDR3 nucleotides read TGTGCCAGCAGTCCGCAGGGGGCCACCGGGGAGCTGTTTTTT. This sequence encodes CASSPQGATGELFF.

This chain joins TRBV5-5 and TRBJ1-1; D possibly corresponds to TRBD1 (6 bases). Between the trimmed V and J ends, which lost 0 bases and 4 bases, there was a span of 13 bases. The CDR3 is made up of 15 amino acids. The germline CDR1 and CDR2 sequences are SGHKS and YYEKEE (reference sequence). Here the CDR3 reads CASSLGAGVSTEAFF. CDR3 bases: TGTGCCAGCAGCTTGGGGGCAGGGGTGAGCACTGAAGCTTTCTTT.